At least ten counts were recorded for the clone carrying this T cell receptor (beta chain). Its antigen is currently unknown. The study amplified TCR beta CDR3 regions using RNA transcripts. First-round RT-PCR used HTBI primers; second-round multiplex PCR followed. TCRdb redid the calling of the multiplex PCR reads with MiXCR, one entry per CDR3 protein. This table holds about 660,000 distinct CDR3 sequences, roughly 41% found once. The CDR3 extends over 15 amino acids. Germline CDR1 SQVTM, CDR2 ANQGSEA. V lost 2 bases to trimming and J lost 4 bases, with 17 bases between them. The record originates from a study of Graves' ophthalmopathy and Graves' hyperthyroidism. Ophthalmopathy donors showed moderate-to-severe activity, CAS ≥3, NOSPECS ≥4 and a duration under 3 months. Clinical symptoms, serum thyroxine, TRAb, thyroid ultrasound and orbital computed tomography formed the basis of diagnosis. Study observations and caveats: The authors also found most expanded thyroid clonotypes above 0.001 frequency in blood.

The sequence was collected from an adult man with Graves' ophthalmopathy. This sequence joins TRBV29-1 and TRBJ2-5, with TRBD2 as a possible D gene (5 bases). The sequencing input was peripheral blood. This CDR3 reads CSVERTRAPGETQYF. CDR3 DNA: TGCAGCGTTGAACGGACTCGGGCCCCTGGAGAGACCCAGTACTTC.